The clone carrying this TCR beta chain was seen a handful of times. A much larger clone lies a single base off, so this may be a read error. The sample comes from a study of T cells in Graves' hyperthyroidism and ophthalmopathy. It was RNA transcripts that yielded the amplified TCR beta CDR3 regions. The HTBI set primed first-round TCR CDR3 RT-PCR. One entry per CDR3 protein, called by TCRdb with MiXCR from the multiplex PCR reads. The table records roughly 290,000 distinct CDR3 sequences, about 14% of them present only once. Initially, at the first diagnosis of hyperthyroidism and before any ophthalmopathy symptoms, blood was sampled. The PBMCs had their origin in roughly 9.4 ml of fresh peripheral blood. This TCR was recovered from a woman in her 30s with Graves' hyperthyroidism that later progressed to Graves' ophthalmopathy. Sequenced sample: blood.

The CDR3 spells CASRDSAELFF. The DNA for the CDR3 is TGTGCCAGCAGGGACAGCGCCGAACTGTTTTTT. The chain couples TRBV12-3 or TRBV12-4 to TRBJ1-4, with TRBD1 as a possible D gene (6 bases). The CDR3 length is 11 residues. Deletions cut 6 bases from V and 12 bases from J, with 11 bases between.